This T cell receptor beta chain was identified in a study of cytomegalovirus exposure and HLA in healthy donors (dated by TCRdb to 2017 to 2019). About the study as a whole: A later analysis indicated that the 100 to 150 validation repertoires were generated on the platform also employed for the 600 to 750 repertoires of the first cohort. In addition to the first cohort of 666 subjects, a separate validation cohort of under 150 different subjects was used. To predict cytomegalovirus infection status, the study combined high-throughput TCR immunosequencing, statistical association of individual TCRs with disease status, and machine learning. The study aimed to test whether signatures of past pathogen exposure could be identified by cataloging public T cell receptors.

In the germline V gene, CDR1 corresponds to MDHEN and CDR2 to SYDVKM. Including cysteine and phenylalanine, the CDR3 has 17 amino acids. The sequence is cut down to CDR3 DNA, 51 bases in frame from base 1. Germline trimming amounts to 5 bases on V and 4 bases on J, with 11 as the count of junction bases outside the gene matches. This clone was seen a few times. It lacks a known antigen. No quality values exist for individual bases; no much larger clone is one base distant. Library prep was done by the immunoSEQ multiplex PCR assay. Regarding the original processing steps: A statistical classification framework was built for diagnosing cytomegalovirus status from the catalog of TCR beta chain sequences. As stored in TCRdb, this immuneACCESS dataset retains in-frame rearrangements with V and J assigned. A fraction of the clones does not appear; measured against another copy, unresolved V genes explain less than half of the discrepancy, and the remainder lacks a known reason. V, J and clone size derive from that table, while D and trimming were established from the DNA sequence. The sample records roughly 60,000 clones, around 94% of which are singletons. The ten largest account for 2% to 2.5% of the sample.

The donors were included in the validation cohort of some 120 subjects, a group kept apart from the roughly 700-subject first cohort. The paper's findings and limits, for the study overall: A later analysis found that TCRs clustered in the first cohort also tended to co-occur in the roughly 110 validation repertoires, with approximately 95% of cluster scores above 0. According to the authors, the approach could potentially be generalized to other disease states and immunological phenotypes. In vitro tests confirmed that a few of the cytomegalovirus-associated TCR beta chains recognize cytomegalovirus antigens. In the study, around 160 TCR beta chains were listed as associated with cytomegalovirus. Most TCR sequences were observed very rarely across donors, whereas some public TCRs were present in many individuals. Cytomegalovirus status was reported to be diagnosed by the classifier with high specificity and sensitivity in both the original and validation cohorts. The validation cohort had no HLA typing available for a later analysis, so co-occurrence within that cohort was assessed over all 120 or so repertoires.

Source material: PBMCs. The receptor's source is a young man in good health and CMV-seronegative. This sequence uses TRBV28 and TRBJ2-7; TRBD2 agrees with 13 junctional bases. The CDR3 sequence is CASSPRTSGRVRYEQYF. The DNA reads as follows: TGTGCCAGCAGTCCCCGGACTAGCGGGAGAGTTCGGTACGAGCAGTACTTC.